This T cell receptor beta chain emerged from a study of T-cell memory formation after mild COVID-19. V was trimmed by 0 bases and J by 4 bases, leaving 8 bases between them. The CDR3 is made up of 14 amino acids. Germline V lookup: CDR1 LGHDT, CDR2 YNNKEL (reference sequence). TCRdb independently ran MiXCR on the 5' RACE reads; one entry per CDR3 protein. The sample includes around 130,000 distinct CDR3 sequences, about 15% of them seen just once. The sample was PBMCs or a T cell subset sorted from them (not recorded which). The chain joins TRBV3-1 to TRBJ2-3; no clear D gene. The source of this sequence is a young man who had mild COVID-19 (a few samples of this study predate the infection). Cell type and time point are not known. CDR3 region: CASSQDSRSDTQYF. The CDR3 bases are TGTGCCAGCAGCCAAGACTCCAGATCAGATACGCAGTATTTT.